This T cell receptor (beta chain) originates from a study of T cells in Graves' hyperthyroidism and ophthalmopathy. Study-level results: The majority of expanded thyroid clonotypes above 0.001 also appeared in blood. Ophthalmopathy prediction by the model preceded onset by a median approximately six months.

Concerning this clonotype itself: Antigen unknown.

CDR1 SQVTM and CDR2 ANQGSEA come from the germline V gene. Trimming stripped 4 bases from V and 0 bases from J, with 6 bases between. CDR3 length: 12 amino acids. Researchers barred patients who had uncontrolled infection, other autoimmune disease, pregnancy or lactation. Amplification of TCR beta CDR3 regions used RNA as the template. RT-PCR in the first round (using the HTBI primer set) targeted the TCR CDR3. TCRdb redid the calling of the multiplex PCR reads with MiXCR, one entry per CDR3 protein. The sample has 600,000 to 700,000 distinct CDR3 sequences, just under 45% seen once. The rearrangement joins TRBV29-1 to TRBJ2-5, with TRBD2 as a possible D gene (6 bases). Sequenced: peripheral blood or thyroid tissue (not recorded which). This receptor was identified in an adult man with Graves' disease, either hyperthyroidism or ophthalmopathy (not recorded which). CDR3 protein: CSVGGNQETQYF. In DNA, the CDR3 is TGCAGCGTTGGCGGGAACCAAGAGACCCAGTACTTC.